This TCR beta chain was recovered during a study of human T cells and chemical hapten exposure. Sample time point: pre-sensitization, week 0. Treatment given: therapeutic diphenylcyclopropenone sensitization with weekly scalp DPC. Study results and caveats: Significantly more large CDR3 similarity clusters arose among expanded TCRs than among controls.

Library construction involved attaching unique molecular identifiers to individual cDNA molecules, which allowed quantitative, reproducible TCR counting. Each CDR3 protein gets one entry after TCRdb re-called the RACE reads with MiXCR. The repertoire includes around 300,000 distinct CDR3 sequences, 7.5% to 9% of them detected once, and roughly 1.2% sits in the top ten. Points on this clonotype: Antigen: not known. One end of the junction does not line up with germline, which may come from a read error.

The CDR3 totals 15 residues. Germline assignment: CDR1 MNHNY and CDR2 SVGAGI (reference sequence). The chain recombines TRBV6-6 with TRBJ2-7; D may be TRBD1 or TRBD2 (5 bases each). The TCR sequence derives from a man between 18 and 35 years old with alopecia areata. Some clones in this sample may be carry-over from other donors' samples. The input for sequencing was whole blood, taken in connection with sensitization to the hapten diphenylcyclopropenone (DPC). In DNA, the CDR3 is TGTGCCTGCAGCAAGGGTGGGGGTTCGACCTACGAGCAGTACTTC. Translated, it gives CACSKGGGSTYEQYF.